Each of the 32 T cell receptor beta chains below was sequenced from the same sample in a study of blood T cell repertoires in COVID-19. Assay used: immunoSEQ multiplex PCR; TCRdb lists only in-frame clones, some missing. The table shows 200,000 or so clones, with 70% to 90% occurring only once. Sequencing input: peripheral blood. The receptors shown here come from a man aged 45-65 years who had recovered from COVID-19.

The chain employs TRBV28 and TRBJ1-2; D gene ambiguous. This CDR3 spans 14 amino acids. The germline V gene encodes CDR1 MDHEN and CDR2 SYDVKM. V dropped 2 bases and J dropped 7 bases, with 14 bases sitting between them. This CDR3 is CASSLPPGNGGYTF. The CDR3 region has the DNA TGTGCCAGCAGTTTACCCCCAGGTAACGGTGGCTACACCTTC.

The rearrangement joins TRBV25-1 to TRBJ2-5; D is possibly TRBD1 (6 bases). Trimming took 0 bases from V and 1 from J, leaving 9 bases between them. Germline CDR1 and CDR2: MGHDK and SYGVNS. This CDR3 has 15 amino acids. In DNA form, the CDR3 reads TGTGCCAGCAGTGAATACAGGACAGCCCAAGAGACCCAGTACTTC. As protein: CASSEYRTAQETQYF. Complete variable domain (other parts from reference TRBV25-1 and TRBJ2-5): EADIYQTPRYLVIGTGKKITLECSQTMGHDKMYWYQQDPGMELHLIHYSYGVNSTEKGDLSSESTVSRIRTEHFPLTLESARPSHTSQYLCASSEYRTAQETQYFGPGTRLLVL.

The chain combines TRBV29-1 with TRBJ1-4; D possibly corresponds to TRBD1 (5 bases). The CDR3 totals 14 residues. Looked up from germline, CDR1 is SQVTM and CDR2 is ANQGSEA. The V gene lost 6 bases and the J gene lost 0 bases, with 11 bases spanning the gap. CDR3 bases: TGCAGCGTAAGAACAGGAGCAACTAATGAAAAACTGTTTTTT. Translation gives CSVRTGATNEKLFF.

This chain joins TRBV19 and TRBJ2-1; D might be TRBD2 (5 bases). Germline values: CDR1 LNHDA, CDR2 SQIVND (reference sequence). The V gene lost 5 bases and the J gene lost 5 bases, with 22 bases spanning the gap. This CDR3 spans 17 amino acids. The CDR3 sequence is CASSALASPRAHNEQFF. The CDR3 DNA is TGTGCCAGTAGTGCCCTAGCCAGCCCCCGGGCCCACAATGAGCAGTTCTTC.

Notes on this clone: Other DNA sequences from this sample encode an identical CDR3 as well. J is TRBJ1-5 and V is TRBV6-5, with a weak D call TRBD1 (6 bases). The CDR3 covers 13 residues. In germline, CDR1 is MNHEY, CDR2 SVGAGI. The V gene lost 6 bases and the J gene lost 4 bases, with 10 bases spanning the gap. The CDR3 DNA is TGTGCCAGCAGCCCCAGGGGAAATCAGCCCCAGCATTTT. Amino acids: CASSPRGNQPQHF.

The rearrangement links TRBV18 to TRBJ2-3; D may be TRBD1 (5 bases). Germline CDR1 is KGHSH and CDR2 is LQKENI. The CDR3 is made up of 12 amino acids. V gave up 5 bases and J gave up 10 bases, with 13 bases separating them. CDR3 nucleotides: TGTGCCAGCTCAATGAGGCAGGGTGCGCAGTATTTT. This encodes CASSMRQGAQYF.

This rearrangement joins TRBV28 to TRBJ2-7; 7 nucleotides line up with TRBD2. V was pared by 6 bases and J by 2 bases, with 10 bases of the junction left unmatched. The CDR3 is 15 residues long. Germline CDR1 and CDR2: MDHEN and SYDVKM. The CDR3 region is CASRPPGTTTYEQYF. The CDR3 DNA sequence: TGTGCCAGCAGACCACCAGGGACTACCACCTACGAGCAGTACTTC.

This chain joins TRBV9 and TRBJ2-2; TRBD1 is a possible D gene (5 bases). Germline CDR1 and CDR2: SGDLS and YYNGEE. The CDR3 runs 13 residues. Deletions cut 3 bases from V and 5 bases from J, with 8 bases between. The CDR3 is CASSAGITGELFF. CDR3 DNA: TGTGCCAGCAGCGCAGGGATTACCGGGGAGCTGTTTTTT.

This chain links TRBV5-1 with TRBJ2-6; tentatively, D is TRBD2 (5 bases). Trimming cost V 3 bases and J 0 bases, with 16 bases left between them. CDR1 is SGHRS and CDR2 is YFSETQ in the germline V gene. This CDR3 is built from 18 residues. In DNA form, the CDR3 reads TGCGCCAGCAGCTGGGTGGTGGCGGGCACCTCTGGGGCCAACGTCCTGACTTTC. It yields the protein CASSWVVAGTSGANVLTF.

This chain uses TRBV4-1 with TRBJ1-1; no reliable D call. The V end lost 0 bases, the J end lost 1 base, and 9 bases lay between the germline ends. The germline CDR1 and CDR2 sequences are MGHRA and YSYEKL. The CDR3 covers 15 residues. CDR3 nucleotide sequence: TGCGCCAGCAGCCAAGAGGCAGTGGCGAACACTGAAGCTTTCTTT. Protein product: CASSQEAVANTEAFF.

The rearrangement links TRBV7-9 to TRBJ2-4; 7 nucleotides align to TRBD2. J gave up 0 bases and V 8 bases, and 7 bases lay outside the gene matches. Germline-derived CDR1 and CDR2 are SEHNR and FQNEAQ (reference sequence). CDR3 size: 15 residues. Written as DNA, the CDR3 is TGTGCCAGCGGTCCAGCGGGGTTAGCCAAAAACATTCAGTACTTC. This codes for CASGPAGLAKNIQYF.

The chain couples TRBV11-3 to TRBJ2-5, with D tentatively TRBD1 (6 bases). The germline gives CDR1 SGHNT, CDR2 YENEEA. The CDR3 spans 13 residues. V was pared by 5 bases and J by 11 bases, with 18 bases between. Written as DNA, the CDR3 is TGTGCCAGCAGCCCCTCCCAGGGGTTACATCAGTACTTC. This gives the protein CASSPSQGLHQYF.

The chain recombines TRBV15 with TRBJ2-3; TRBD2 aligns across 11 bases. Losses at the gene ends were 5 bases for V and 2 bases for J; bases not matched to a gene: 12. The CDR3 is 18 residues long. CDR1 and CDR2 from the germline V gene are LNHNV and YYDKDF (reference sequence). The CDR3 is CATSPRTKTSGNTDTQYF. The CDR3 DNA is TGTGCCACCAGCCCTCGCACGAAGACTAGCGGGAACACAGATACGCAGTATTTT.

The rearrangement joins TRBV7-7 to TRBJ2-1; maybe TRBD2 (6 bases). The CDR3 sequence is 13 residues long. Trimming cost V 5 bases and J 5 bases, with 10 bases left between them. Germline lookup yields CDR1 SSHAT and CDR2 FNYEAQ (reference sequence). In DNA form, the CDR3 reads TGTGCCAGCAGCCGCGGACTAAACAATGAGCAGTTCTTC. It is translated as CASSRGLNNEQFF. The variable domain in full, with the rest retrieved from reference TRBV7-7 and TRBJ2-1, is GAGVSQSPRYKVTKRGQDVTLRCDPISSHATLYWYQQALGQGPEFLTYFNYEAQPDKSGLPSDRFSAERPEGSISTLTIQRTEQRDSAMYRCASSRGLNNEQFFGPGTRLTVL.

The chain is built from TRBV4-1 and TRBJ1-2; D gene unclear. There are 15 residues in the CDR3. The V gene lost 4 bases and the J gene lost 4 bases, with 16 bases spanning the gap. CDR1 and CDR2 from the germline V gene are MGHRA and YSYEKL. The CDR3 DNA sequence: TGCGCCAGCAGCCTACGTGGGAGGCCTGGCTATGGCTACACCTTC. Translation gives CASSLRGRPGYGYTF.

The chain recombines TRBV7-9 with TRBJ1-2; the D gene is possibly TRBD1 (6 bases). Germline assignment: CDR1 SEHNR and CDR2 FQNEAQ (reference sequence). This CDR3 is built from 14 residues. V was trimmed by 7 bases and J by 2 bases, leaving 14 bases between them. The CDR3 reads CASTLGTSNYGYTF. CDR3 sequence (DNA): TGTGCCAGCACCCTCGGGACATCCAACTATGGCTACACCTTC.

In its sample, this clone was seen once. The chain has TRBV5-1 and TRBJ1-5, with 10 bases identical to TRBD1. The germline CDR1 and CDR2 sequences are SGHRS and YFSETQ. CDR3 length: 17 residues. Trimming took 0 bases from V and 6 from J; bases not matched to a gene: 9. This CDR3 reads CASSLDTPGQGSQPQHF. CDR3 in DNA: TGCGCCAGCAGCTTGGATACGCCGGGACAGGGGTCTCAGCCCCAGCATTTT. The complete variable domain, with remaining parts taken from reference TRBV5-1 and TRBJ1-5, reads KAGVTQTPRYLIKTRGQQVTLSCSPISGHRSVSWYQQTPGQGLQFLFEYFSETQRNKGNFPGRFSGRQFSNSRSEMNVSTLELGDSALYLCASSLDTPGQGSQPQHFGDGTRLSIL.

The chain has TRBV4-1 and TRBJ2-7, with TRBD1 identical over 7 bases. V trimming: 0 bases; J trimming: 1 base; junction bases outside the gene matches: 3. Per the germline V gene, CDR1 is MGHRA and CDR2 is YSYEKL. The CDR3 runs 15 residues. CDR3 DNA: TGCGCCAGCAGCCAAGACCCGACAGGGTCCTACGAGCAGTACTTC. This sequence encodes CASSQDPTGSYEQYF.

V and J are TRBV15 and TRBJ2-2, with 11 bases fitting TRBD2. Per germline, CDR1 LNHNV and CDR2 YYDKDF (reference sequence). V dropped 0 bases and J dropped 6; count of bases not matched to a gene: 6. The CDR3 has 17 residues. The CDR3 sequence: CATSRDQLAGAAGELFF. CDR3 in DNA: TGTGCCACCAGCAGAGATCAACTAGCGGGAGCGGCCGGGGAGCTGTTTTTT.

The J gene is TRBJ2-1, the V gene TRBV5-4, with 8 bases fitting TRBD2. The V gene end was trimmed by 4 bases and the J gene end by 3 bases; junction bases not matched to a gene: 6. The CDR3 runs to 15 residues. The germline V gene encodes CDR1 SGHNT and CDR2 YYREEE (reference sequence). Here the CDR3 DNA reads TGTGCCAGCAGCGTACCCGGGACTAGCTACAATGAGCAGTTCTTC. It specifies CASSVPGTSYNEQFF.

The rearrangement joins TRBV3-1 (or the pseudogene TRBV3-2) to TRBJ1-5; D uncertain. Per germline, CDR1 LGHDT and CDR2 YNNKEL (reference sequence). The CDR3 loop spans 18 amino acids. V was clipped by 1 base and J by 1 base, with 17 bases between them. Written as DNA, the CDR3 is TGTGCCAGCAGCCAAGGGTGGATGGGGAGCGGAAGCAATCAGCCCCAGCATTTT. Translating it yields CASSQGWMGSGSNQPQHF.

The chain couples TRBV6-5 to TRBJ2-7, with 10 bases lining up with TRBD1. V shed 4 bases and J 4 bases; nucleotides not matched to a gene: 10. CDR3 length: 16 amino acids. Germline V gene sequence: CDR1 MNHEY, CDR2 SVGAGI. CDR3 sequence (DNA): TGTGCCAGCAGTTTATACTCCGGACAGGGGGTGTACGAGCAGTACTTC. Translation: CASSLYSGQGVYEQYF.

In this sample, this clone turned up once. The chain employs TRBV28 and TRBJ2-4; 10 nucleotides line up with TRBD1. From germline, CDR1 is MDHEN and CDR2 SYDVKM. The CDR3 runs 14 residues. After removal of 6 bases from V and 5 bases from J, the junction contained 4 bases not matched to a gene. The CDR3 DNA follows: TGTGCCAGCAGAACGGACAGGGGGGAAAACATTCAGTACTTC. It yields the protein CASRTDRGENIQYF.

The rearrangement joins TRBV11-2 to TRBJ2-7, with D maybe TRBD1 (5 bases). Germline-derived CDR1 and CDR2 are SGHAT and FQNNGV. The ends were cut back, 2 bases at V and 5 bases at J, with 13 bases in the middle. The CDR3 has 14 residues. This CDR3 is CASSLTQGTDEQYF. Written as DNA, the CDR3 is TGTGCCAGCAGCTTAACCCAGGGTACCGACGAGCAGTACTTC.

The V gene is TRBV27, the J gene TRBJ1-4, with a tentative D call TRBD1 (5 bases). Trimming took off 4 bases at V and 5 bases at J, with 14 bases between the two ends. Germline CDR1 reads MNHEY; CDR2 reads SMNVEV (reference sequence). CDR3 length: 15 amino acids. This CDR3 reads CASSSYRNRNEKLFF. The CDR3 coding sequence is TGTGCCAGCAGTTCATACAGGAACCGAAATGAAAAACTGTTTTTT.

V and J are TRBV4-1 and TRBJ2-5; TRBD2 matches at 8 bases. CDR1 MGHRA and CDR2 YSYEKL come from the germline V gene. The CDR3 length is 14 residues. V was pared by 1 base and J by 3 bases, with 1 base of the junction left unmatched. The CDR3 protein is CASSQAGGEETQYF. The DNA for the CDR3 is TGCGCCAGCAGCCAAGCGGGAGGGGAAGAGACCCAGTACTTC.

The V and J genes are TRBV6-1 and TRBJ1-2; D might be TRBD1 (6 bases). Germline V lookup: CDR1 MNHNS, CDR2 SASEGT. The V and J ends lost 2 bases and 4 bases respectively, with 20 bases between them. The CDR3 runs to 17 residues. The CDR3 sequence: CASSESRSGVLGYGYTF. Here the CDR3 DNA reads TGTGCCAGCAGTGAATCTCGTTCAGGGGTCCTCGGCTATGGCTACACCTTC.

CDR3 bases: TGTGCCAGCAGTTTAAGGAGGCAAGTTGGCTACACCTTC. Encoded protein: CASSLRRQVGYTF. The chain joins TRBV12-3 or TRBV12-4 to TRBJ1-2; D is unclear. The CDR3 totals 13 residues. With 2 bases removed from V and 7 bases from J, the gap between germline ends came to 11 bases.

The chain uses TRBV5-4 and TRBJ1-6; the match to TRBD1 covers 10 bases. The CDR3 consists of 15 residues. Germline values: CDR1 SGHNT, CDR2 YYREEE (reference sequence). Unmatched junction bases numbered 3, after V lost 1 base and J lost 8 bases. The CDR3 spells CASSLSGTGDSPLHF. In DNA form, the CDR3 reads TGTGCCAGCAGCTTGTCCGGGACAGGGGATTCACCCCTCCACTTT.

The rearrangement uses TRBV28 and TRBJ2-7, with TRBD1 matching 7 bases. This CDR3 has 14 amino acids. The V gene end was trimmed by 8 bases and the J gene end by 2 bases; junction bases not matched to a gene: 9. Looked up from germline, CDR1 is MDHEN and CDR2 is SYDVKM. CDR3 DNA sequence: TGTGCCAGCTTTTCTCCGGGACAGACCTACGAGCAGTACTTC. Protein product: CASFSPGQTYEQYF.

The gene calls are TRBV4-1 and TRBJ1-3; 7 bases line up with TRBD1. The CDR3 spans 16 residues. Germline CDR1 is MGHRA and CDR2 is YSYEKL. V shed 2 bases, J shed 2 bases, and the junction held 6 bases outside the gene matches. CDR3 protein: CASSQPDRDPGNTIYF. The CDR3 nucleotides read TGCGCCAGCAGCCAACCCGACAGGGACCCTGGAAACACCATATATTTT.

This clone has more than one count but fewer than ten. Different DNA sequences within this sample yield the same CDR3. CDR3 in DNA: TGCGCCAGCAGCCGAGGACAGCTCTATGGCTACACCTTC. Translation: CASSRGQLYGYTF. V gene TRBV5-1 combines with J gene TRBJ1-2; TRBD1 is a possible D gene (6 bases). Germline loops: CDR1 SGHRS, CDR2 YFSETQ. This CDR3 has 13 amino acids. Deletions cut 4 bases from V and 4 bases from J, with 11 bases between.